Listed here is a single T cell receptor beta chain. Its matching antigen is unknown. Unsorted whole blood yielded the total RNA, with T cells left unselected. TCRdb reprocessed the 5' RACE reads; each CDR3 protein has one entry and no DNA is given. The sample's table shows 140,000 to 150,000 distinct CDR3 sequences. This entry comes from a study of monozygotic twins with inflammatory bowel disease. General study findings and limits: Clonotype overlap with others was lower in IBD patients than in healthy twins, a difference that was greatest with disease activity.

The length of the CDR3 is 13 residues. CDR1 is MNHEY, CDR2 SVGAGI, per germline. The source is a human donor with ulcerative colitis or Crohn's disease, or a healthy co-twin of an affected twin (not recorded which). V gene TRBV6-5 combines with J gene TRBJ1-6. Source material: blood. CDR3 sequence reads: CASNMVPNSPLHF.